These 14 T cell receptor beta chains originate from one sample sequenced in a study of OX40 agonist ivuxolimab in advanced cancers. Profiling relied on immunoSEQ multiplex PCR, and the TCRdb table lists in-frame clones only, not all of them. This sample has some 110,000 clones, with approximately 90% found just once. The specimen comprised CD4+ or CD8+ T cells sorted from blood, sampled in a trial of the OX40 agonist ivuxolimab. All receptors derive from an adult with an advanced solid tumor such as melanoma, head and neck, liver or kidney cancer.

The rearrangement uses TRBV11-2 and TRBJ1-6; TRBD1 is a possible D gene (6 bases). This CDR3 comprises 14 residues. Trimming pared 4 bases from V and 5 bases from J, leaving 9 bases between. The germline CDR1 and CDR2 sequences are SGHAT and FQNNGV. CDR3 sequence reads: CASSSQGNNSPLHF. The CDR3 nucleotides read TGTGCCAGCAGCTCACAGGGAAATAATTCACCCCTCCACTTT.

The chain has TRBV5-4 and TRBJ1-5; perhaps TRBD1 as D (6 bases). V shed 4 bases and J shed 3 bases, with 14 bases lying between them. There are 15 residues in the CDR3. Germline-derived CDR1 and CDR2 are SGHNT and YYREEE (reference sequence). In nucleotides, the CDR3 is TGTGCCAGCAGCACCGGGGGGGCGGTCAATCAGCCCCAGCATTTT. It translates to CASSTGGAVNQPQHF.

The CDR3 reads CASSEPTDRGWQETQYF. For the CDR3, the DNA is TGTGCCAGCAGTGAACCCACGGACAGGGGGTGGCAAGAGACCCAGTACTTC. V is TRBV6-1 and J is TRBJ2-5, with 10 bases that match TRBD1. Per the germline V gene, CDR1 is MNHNS and CDR2 is SASEGT. This CDR3 is built from 17 residues. V lost 2 bases and J lost 2; bases outside the gene matches: 8.

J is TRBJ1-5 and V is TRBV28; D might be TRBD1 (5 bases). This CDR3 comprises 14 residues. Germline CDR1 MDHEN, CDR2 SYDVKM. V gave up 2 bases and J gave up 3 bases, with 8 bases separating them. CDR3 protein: CASSLGTNNQPQHF. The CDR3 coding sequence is TGTGCCAGCAGTTTAGGGACGAACAATCAGCCCCAGCATTTT.

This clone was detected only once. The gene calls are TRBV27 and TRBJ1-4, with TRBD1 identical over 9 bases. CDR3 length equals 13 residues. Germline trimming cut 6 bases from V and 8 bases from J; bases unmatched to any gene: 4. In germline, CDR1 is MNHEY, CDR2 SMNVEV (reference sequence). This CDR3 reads CASRGTGQEKLFF. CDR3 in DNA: TGTGCCAGCAGGGGGACAGGGCAGGAAAAACTGTTTTTT.

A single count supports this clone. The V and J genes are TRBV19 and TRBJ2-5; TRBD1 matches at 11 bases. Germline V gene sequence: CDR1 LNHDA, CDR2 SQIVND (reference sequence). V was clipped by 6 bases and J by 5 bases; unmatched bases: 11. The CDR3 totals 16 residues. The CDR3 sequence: CASRPSGTGGFETQYF. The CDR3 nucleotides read TGTGCCAGTAGGCCAAGCGGGACAGGGGGATTCGAGACCCAGTACTTC.

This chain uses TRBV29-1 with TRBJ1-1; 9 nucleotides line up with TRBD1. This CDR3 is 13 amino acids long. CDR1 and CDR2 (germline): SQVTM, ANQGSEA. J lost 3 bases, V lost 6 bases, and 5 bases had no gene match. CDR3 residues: CSVKTGGDTEAFF. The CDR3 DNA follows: TGCAGCGTGAAGACAGGGGGGGACACTGAAGCTTTCTTT.

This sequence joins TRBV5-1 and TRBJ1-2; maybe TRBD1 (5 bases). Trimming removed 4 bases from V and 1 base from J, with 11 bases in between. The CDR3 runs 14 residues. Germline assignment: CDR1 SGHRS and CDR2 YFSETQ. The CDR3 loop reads CASSGGNFNYGYTF. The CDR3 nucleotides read TGCGCCAGCAGCGGGGGGAACTTTAACTATGGCTACACCTTC.

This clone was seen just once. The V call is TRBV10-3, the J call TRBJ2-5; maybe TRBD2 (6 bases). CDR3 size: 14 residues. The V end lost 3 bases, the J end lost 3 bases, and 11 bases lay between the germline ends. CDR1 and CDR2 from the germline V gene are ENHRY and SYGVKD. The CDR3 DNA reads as TGTGCCATCAGTGACGCCGCGGGGAAAGAGACCCAGTACTTC. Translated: CAISDAAGKETQYF.

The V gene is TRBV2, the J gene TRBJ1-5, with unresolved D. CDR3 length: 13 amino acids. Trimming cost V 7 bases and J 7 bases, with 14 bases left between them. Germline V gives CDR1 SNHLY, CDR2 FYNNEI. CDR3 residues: CASTLDWSQPQHF. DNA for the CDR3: TGTGCCAGCACCCTCGATTGGAGCCAGCCCCAGCATTTT.

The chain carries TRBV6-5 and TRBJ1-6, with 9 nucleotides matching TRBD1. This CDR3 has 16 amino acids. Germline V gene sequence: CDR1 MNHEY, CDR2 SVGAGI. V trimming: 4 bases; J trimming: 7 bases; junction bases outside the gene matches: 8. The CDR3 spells CASSSPAGTGNSPLHF. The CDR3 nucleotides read TGTGCCAGCAGTTCTCCAGCCGGGACAGGGAATTCACCCCTCCACTTT.

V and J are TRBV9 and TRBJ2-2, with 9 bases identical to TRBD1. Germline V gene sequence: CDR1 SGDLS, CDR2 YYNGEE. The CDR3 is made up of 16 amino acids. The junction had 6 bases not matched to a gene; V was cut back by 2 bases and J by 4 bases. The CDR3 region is CASSVGDRGSTGELFF. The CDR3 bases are TGTGCCAGCAGCGTGGGCGACAGGGGGAGCACCGGGGAGCTGTTTTTT.

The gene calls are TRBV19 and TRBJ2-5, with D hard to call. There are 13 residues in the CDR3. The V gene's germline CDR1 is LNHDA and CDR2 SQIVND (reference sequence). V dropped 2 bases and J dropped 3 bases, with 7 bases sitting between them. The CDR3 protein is CASSIWGEETQYF. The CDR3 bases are TGTGCCAGTAGTATATGGGGTGAAGAGACCCAGTACTTC.

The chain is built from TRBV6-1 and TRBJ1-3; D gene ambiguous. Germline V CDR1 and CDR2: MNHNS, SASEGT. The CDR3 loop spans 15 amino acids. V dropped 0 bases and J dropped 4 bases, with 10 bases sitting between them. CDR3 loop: CASSEAAARGNTIYF. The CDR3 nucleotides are TGTGCCAGCAGTGAAGCGGCAGCAAGAGGAAACACCATATATTTT.